This T cell receptor beta chain came from a study of blood T cell repertoires in COVID-19. CDR1 and CDR2 (germline): MNHEY, SMNVEV (reference sequence). CDR3 length: 15 residues. V lost 5 bases, J lost 9 bases, and 17 bases lay in between. Only in-frame clones appear in the TCRdb table, and some are missing; sequencing was by immunoSEQ multiplex PCR. The sample contains roughly 170,000 clones, 60% to 80% of which appear only once. The sample taken for sequencing was peripheral blood. This clonotype was obtained from a woman aged 70-85 years with acute or convalescent COVID-19. The chain is built from TRBV27 and TRBJ1-6; unclear D gene. The CDR3 nucleotides are TGTGCCAGCAGTCCTGGTGCGGGTGGGATTTCACCCCTCCACTTT. Its protein product is CASSPGAGGISPLHF.